This is a list of T cell receptor beta chains from one sample in a study of blood T cell repertoires in COVID-19. The method was immunoSEQ multiplex PCR; TCRdb's version includes in-frame clones alone and lacks a portion of them. This sample carries about 280,000 clones, roughly 87% of them seen once, and the ten largest clones take roughly 13%. The sequencing input was peripheral blood. The receptors derive from a human donor in a cohort sampled during active COVID-19. Each CDR3 is given with its conserved first and last residue. A D gene is named only where the DNA matches it firmly. Not every row has a clone size; where given, it reads once, few, many or a size class.

D gene,J gene,clone size,V gene,CDR3 DNA,CDR3 protein
-,TRBJ2-5,-,TRBV3-1/TRBV3-2,TGTGCCAGCAGCCACAGAGACAGGCAAGAGACCCAGTACTTC,CASSHRDRQETQYF
-,TRBJ2-1,-,TRBV6-1,TGTGCCAGCAGTGAGAGGCGATACAATGAGCAGTTCTTC,CASSERRYNEQFF
-,TRBJ2-5,once,TRBV18,TGTGCCAGCTCACCCCCGGCACAGGGCAAGGGAGAGACCCAGTACTTC,CASSPPAQGKGETQYF
-,TRBJ2-7,few,TRBV10-1,TGCGCCAGCCCCGGGGGACAGATCTCCTACGAGCAGTACTTC,CASPGGQISYEQYF
TRBD1,TRBJ2-6,-,TRBV19,TGTGCCAGTAGTGACAGGGGTTCCTCTGGGGCCAACGTCCTGACTTTC,CASSDRGSSGANVLTF
TRBD1,TRBJ1-1,-,TRBV12-3/TRBV12-4,TGTGCCAGCAGTGCGGACAGGGTCGGTGAAGCTTTCTTT,CASSADRVGEAFF
-,TRBJ2-7,once,TRBV7-2,TGTGCCAGCAGCCCCCAGGAGGTCGAGCAGTACTTC,CASSPQEVEQYF
-,TRBJ2-1,-,TRBV4-1,TGCGCCAGCAGCCAAGAATCTCAGAAGTTCTTC,CASSQESQKFF
-,TRBJ2-1,-,TRBV7-2,TGTGCCAGCAGCCCCTGGACAGACAATGAGCAGTTCTTC,CASSPWTDNEQFF
-,TRBJ2-1,-,TRBV24-1,TGTGCCACCAGTGACCACATTTGGAGCAATGAGCAGTTCTTC,CATSDHIWSNEQFF
-,TRBJ2-1,-,TRBV7-9,TGTGCCAGCAGCTTGAGGCGGGATTTAGCCAATGAGCAGTTCTTC,CASSLRRDLANEQFF
-,TRBJ2-3,-,TRBV19,TGTGCCAGTAGTATTGGCACAGGGCTTGGCGGTACGCAGTATTTT,CASSIGTGLGGTQYF
-,TRBJ2-1,-,TRBV19,TGTGCCAGTAGTATATTACTAGTTGGTGAGCAGTTCTTC,CASSILLVGEQFF
TRBD2,TRBJ2-1,-,TRBV2,TGTGCCAGCAGTACTAGCGGGAGGGCTTACAATGAGCAGTTCTTC,CASSTSGRAYNEQFF
-,TRBJ2-1,-,TRBV18,TGTGCCAGCCTACTGAACCCGAATAGGGGTACAATCGAGCAGTTCTTC,CASLLNPNRGTIEQFF
TRBD2,TRBJ2-2,-,TRBV5-1,TGCGCCAGCAGCTTGGTCCCGGGACTAGCGGGAACCGGGGAGCTGTTTTTT,CASSLVPGLAGTGELFF
-,TRBJ2-2,-,TRBV18,TGTGCCAGCTCACGAGTGAGCGGAGCCACCGGGGAGCTGTTTTTT,CASSRVSGATGELFF
-,TRBJ2-2,once,TRBV24-1,TGTGCCACCAGTGATCCCCTTTTAAACACCGGGGAGCTGTTTTTT,CATSDPLLNTGELFF
-,TRBJ2-2,-,TRBV11-3,TGTGCCAGCAGCCAAACGTGGGGGCCGAACACCGGGGAGCTGTTTTTT,CASSQTWGPNTGELFF
TRBD2,TRBJ2-1,-,TRBV10-3,TGTGCCATCAGTGAGTTTGTTAGCGGGAGGAATGAGCAGTTCTTC,CAISEFVSGRNEQFF
-,TRBJ1-4,many,TRBV5-5,TGTGCCAGCAGCTTGGTAGCCACGAGTAATGAAAAACTGTTTTTT,CASSLVATSNEKLFF
TRBD1,TRBJ1-5,-,TRBV12-3/TRBV12-4,TGTGCCAGCAGTTGGACAGGGGGCCCCCAGCATTTT,CASSWTGGPQHF